One T cell receptor beta chain is described in this entry. Assay: immunoSEQ multiplex PCR; the TCRdb copy retains only in-frame clones and omits some. The sample records about 80,000 clones, just under 85% being singletons. This entry is derived from a study of PD-L1 blockade in urothelial cancer. Time point indicated: pretreatment peripheral blood. The V end lost 7 bases, the J end lost 0 bases, and 9 bases lay between the germline ends. Germline CDR1 is MDHEN and CDR2 is SYDVKM. This CDR3 comprises 13 residues. The receptor was isolated from a middle-aged man with urothelial cancer. The chain recombines TRBV28 with TRBJ1-1; no reliable D call. The starting material was PBMCs, obtained around atezolizumab (anti-PD-L1) treatment. CDR3 in DNA: TGTGCCAGCATCAGTTACCTGAACACTGAAGCTTTCTTT. Translated: CASISYLNTEAFF.